This TCR beta chain stems from a study of T-cell reconstitution after alpha-beta-depleted transplantation in children. Regarding the study as a whole: T-cell counts and diversity at one year post-transplant came mainly from newly produced T cells. At day 60, the high TCRbeta diversity found in some patients originated from recipient T cells and thymic progenitors that had survived. About two months after transplant, alpha-beta T cells reportedly came from several hundred expanded graft clones.

Unique molecular identifiers were used in preparing the TCRbeta library. MiXCR was run by TCRdb on the PCR reads, yielding one entry per CDR3 protein. Of 440,000 or so distinct CDR3 sequences in the sample, roughly 43% are singletons; the top ten hold 27%. Notes on this clonotype: The antigen is not known.

The CDR3 sequence is 16 residues long. V dropped 4 bases and J dropped 6; count of bases not matched to a gene: 11. The germline V gene encodes CDR1 LGHNA and CDR2 YNFKEQ. The receptor's source is a girl aged 2 to 10 with aplastic anemia, due to receive a stem cell transplant. This chain uses TRBV4-2 with TRBJ2-1; 8 bases line up with TRBD1. This specimen was PBMCs, taken before TCRalphabeta/CD19-depleted stem cell transplant. CDR3 DNA sequence: TGTGCCAGCAGCCCGGAGGGCCACAGGGGGTTCAATGAGCAGTTCTTC. Amino acid sequence: CASSPEGHRGFNEQFF.